A selection of T cell receptor beta chains follows, all from one sample in a study of CD8 T cells in ankylosing spondylitis. MiXCR, applied by TCRdb to the 5' RACE reads, yields one record per CDR3 protein. The sample lists 250,000 or so distinct CDR3 sequences; roughly 10% were seen once. The source material was blood, either unsorted or a sorted T cell fraction (not recorded which). These receptors all come from a male donor with ankylosing spondylitis or in good health (not recorded which). Each CDR3 is given with its conserved first and last residue. The order of the fields is CDR3 protein, CDR3 DNA, V gene, J gene, clone size, D gene. D genes are given only for firm matches. Size is stated for part of the rows, as once, few or many counts, or as a class when the clone is expanded.

CASRKLVATNEKLFF	TGTGCCAGCAGGAAACTGGTCGCAACTAATGAAAAACTGTTTTTT	TRBV27	TRBJ1-4	few	-
CASSSNSGNTIYF	TGCGCCAGCAGCTCCAACTCTGGAAACACCATATATTTT	TRBV5-1	TRBJ1-3	-	-
CASSLEGLSRVDEAFF	TGTGCCAGCAGCTTAGAAGGTCTAAGCAGGGTGGATGAAGCTTTCTTT	TRBV7-9	TRBJ1-1	-	-
CASIQEEGENYGYTF	TGTGCCAGTATCCAGGAGGAGGGTGAAAACTATGGCTACACCTTC	TRBV19	TRBJ1-2	-	-
CASSLTEGAFF	TGTGCCAGCAGCTTGACAGAGGGAGCTTTCTTT	TRBV13	TRBJ1-1	many	-
CASSSSGTVVSGANVLTF	TGTGCCAGCAGCTCGTCCGGGACGGTGGTATCTGGGGCCAACGTCCTGACTTTC	TRBV11-2	TRBJ2-6	few	-
CAWSGTSSSYEQYF	TGTGCCTGGAGTGGAACAAGCAGCTCCTACGAGCAGTACTTC	TRBV30	TRBJ2-7	-	-
CSARVSRFLNTEAFF	TGCAGTGCTAGAGTGTCCCGGTTTTTGAACACTGAAGCTTTCTTT	TRBV20-1	TRBJ1-1	few	-
CASSQDLGQLEQYF	TGTGCCAGCAGCCAAGATCTCGGGCAACTAGAGCAGTACTTC	TRBV4-2	TRBJ2-7	many	-
CASSPTVGNTIYF	TGCGCCAGCAGCCCCACGGTGGGAAACACCATATATTTT	TRBV5-1	TRBJ1-3	many	-
CASSIDLRAGTYEQYF	TGTGCCAGTAGTATAGATCTGAGGGCAGGGACCTACGAGCAGTACTTC	TRBV19	TRBJ2-7	-	-
CASSLALDQPQHF	TGTGCCAGCAGCTTGGCCTTGGATCAGCCCCAGCATTTT	TRBV5-8	TRBJ1-5	-	-
CASSQRQGGDTQYF	TGTGCCAGCAGCCAGAGACAGGGAGGGGATACGCAGTATTTT	TRBV3-1	TRBJ2-3	many	-
CAWRGLAGPSKEQFF	TGTGCCTGGAGGGGACTAGCGGGGCCATCAAAGGAGCAGTTCTTC	TRBV30	TRBJ2-1	many	TRBD2
CASSQTGSLVNTEAFF	TGCGCCAGCAGCCAGACGGGGTCCTTGGTGAACACTGAAGCTTTCTTT	TRBV4-1	TRBJ1-1	few	-
CSARGGVWTSGDTGELFF	TGCAGTGCTAGAGGCGGGGTATGGACTAGCGGTGACACCGGGGAGCTGTTTTTT	TRBV20-1	TRBJ2-2	many	TRBD2
CASSPSPGQGAIGELFF	TGTGCCAGCAGCCCCTCCCCGGGACAGGGGGCAATCGGGGAGCTGTTTTTT	TRBV6-1	TRBJ2-2	many	TRBD1
CATSRGVFEGVRETQYF	TGTGCCACCAGCAGAGGGGTCTTCGAGGGGGTACGGGAGACCCAGTACTTC	TRBV15	TRBJ2-5	many	-
CSVEGVFGGELNTIYF	TGCAGCGTTGAAGGGGTCTTTGGAGGAGAATTAAACACCATATATTTT	TRBV29-1	TRBJ1-3	few	-
CASNRAGSYNEQFF	TGTGCCAGCAATCGAGCGGGTTCCTACAATGAGCAGTTCTTC	TRBV9	TRBJ2-1	many	-
CASSQGGFATGELFF	TGTGCCAGCAGCCAAGGAGGGTTCGCTACCGGGGAGCTGTTTTTT	TRBV4-2	TRBJ2-2	-	-
CASSLDAYYGYTF	TGTGCCAGCAGCTTAGACGCGTACTATGGCTACACCTTC	TRBV7-2	TRBJ1-2	few	-
CASSLPGDTQYF	TGTGCCAGCAGCTTACCGGGAGATACGCAGTATTTT	TRBV13	TRBJ2-3	many	-
CASRGGGVGSYNEQFF	TGTGCCAGCAGGGGGGGAGGGGTCGGTTCCTACAATGAGCAGTTCTTC	TRBV12-3/TRBV12-4	TRBJ2-1	few	TRBD2
CASSFLGSGVQAGEQYF	TGTGCCAGCAGCTTTCTGGGTTCAGGGGTGCAGGCAGGCGAGCAGTACTTC	TRBV7-2	TRBJ2-7	many	-
CSARGTRPSGRSSYNEQFF	TGCAGTGCTAGAGGGACTAGACCCTCCGGGAGGTCCTCCTACAATGAGCAGTTCTTC	TRBV20-1	TRBJ2-1	many	TRBD2
CSARRVGSSYEQYF	TGCAGTGCTAGACGGGTTGGCAGTTCCTACGAGCAGTACTTC	TRBV20-1	TRBJ2-7	many	-
CASSPEAQSSYEQYF	TGTGCCAGCAGCCCTGAGGCGCAGAGCTCCTACGAGCAGTACTTC	TRBV11-3	TRBJ2-7	many	-
CASTLSGSAYEQYF	TGTGCCAGCACTCTTAGCGGGAGTGCCTACGAGCAGTACTTC	TRBV6-1	TRBJ2-7	many	TRBD2
CSAPEGGKNTEAFF	TGCAGTGCTCCTGAGGGGGGGAAGAACACTGAAGCTTTCTTT	TRBV20-1	TRBJ1-1	many	-
CASSQGGSSYNEQFF	TGTGCCAGCAGCCAAGGCGGAAGCTCCTACAATGAGCAGTTCTTC	TRBV3-1	TRBJ2-1	many	-
CASSLVYVTGEPGGNYGYTF	TGTGCCAGCAGCTTAGTGTATGTGACCGGAGAGCCAGGGGGGAACTATGGCTACACCTTC	TRBV7-8	TRBJ1-2	many	TRBD1
CASSPRQGVNYGYTF	TGTGCCAGCAGCCCCCGACAGGGGGTAAACTATGGCTACACCTTC	TRBV7-2	TRBJ1-2	-	TRBD1
CASSLYYEQYF	TGTGCCAGCAGCCTATACTACGAGCAGTACTTC	TRBV7-2	TRBJ2-7	many	-
CASSQESPGLAGGITDTQYF	TGCGCCAGCAGCCAAGAATCCCCAGGATTAGCGGGGGGCATCACAGATACGCAGTATTTT	TRBV4-1	TRBJ2-3	many	TRBD2
CASSQEIAGQQYF	TGTGCCAGCAGCCAAGAGATAGCGGGACAGCAGTACTTC	TRBV4-2	TRBJ2-7	many	TRBD2
CASVYGLNGYTF	TGTGCTAGTGTTTATGGGTTAAATGGCTACACCTTC	TRBV12-5	TRBJ1-2	-	-
CASSPRPGGENTEAFF	TGTGCCAGCAGCCCACGACCAGGCGGGGAGAACACTGAAGCTTTCTTT	TRBV9	TRBJ1-1	many	-
CASSFGQGGHNEQFF	TGTGCCAGCAGTTTTGGTCAGGGAGGACACAATGAGCAGTTCTTC	TRBV27	TRBJ2-1	many	-
CASSTGQVDNEQFF	TGCGCCAGCAGCACGGGACAGGTTGACAATGAGCAGTTCTTC	TRBV5-1	TRBJ2-1	-	TRBD1
CASSLGLNTGELFF	TGTGCCAGCAGCTTGGGCCTGAACACCGGGGAGCTGTTTTTT	TRBV7-2	TRBJ2-2	many	-